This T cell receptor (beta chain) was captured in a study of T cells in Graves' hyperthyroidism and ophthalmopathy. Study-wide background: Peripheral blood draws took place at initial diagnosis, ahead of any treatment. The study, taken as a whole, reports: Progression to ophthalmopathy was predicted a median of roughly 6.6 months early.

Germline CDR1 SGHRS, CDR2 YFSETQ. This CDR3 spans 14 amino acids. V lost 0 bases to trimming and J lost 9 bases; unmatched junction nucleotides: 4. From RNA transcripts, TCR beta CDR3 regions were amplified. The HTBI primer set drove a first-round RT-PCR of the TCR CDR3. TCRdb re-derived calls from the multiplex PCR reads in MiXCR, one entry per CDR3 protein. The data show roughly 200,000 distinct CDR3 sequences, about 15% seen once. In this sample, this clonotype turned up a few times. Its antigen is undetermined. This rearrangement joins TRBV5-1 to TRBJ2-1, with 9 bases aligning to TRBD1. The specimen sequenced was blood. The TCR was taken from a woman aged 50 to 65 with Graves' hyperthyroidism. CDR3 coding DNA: TGCGCCAGCAGCTTGGGGACAGGGGTTGGTGAGCAGTTCTTC. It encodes CASSLGTGVGEQFF.